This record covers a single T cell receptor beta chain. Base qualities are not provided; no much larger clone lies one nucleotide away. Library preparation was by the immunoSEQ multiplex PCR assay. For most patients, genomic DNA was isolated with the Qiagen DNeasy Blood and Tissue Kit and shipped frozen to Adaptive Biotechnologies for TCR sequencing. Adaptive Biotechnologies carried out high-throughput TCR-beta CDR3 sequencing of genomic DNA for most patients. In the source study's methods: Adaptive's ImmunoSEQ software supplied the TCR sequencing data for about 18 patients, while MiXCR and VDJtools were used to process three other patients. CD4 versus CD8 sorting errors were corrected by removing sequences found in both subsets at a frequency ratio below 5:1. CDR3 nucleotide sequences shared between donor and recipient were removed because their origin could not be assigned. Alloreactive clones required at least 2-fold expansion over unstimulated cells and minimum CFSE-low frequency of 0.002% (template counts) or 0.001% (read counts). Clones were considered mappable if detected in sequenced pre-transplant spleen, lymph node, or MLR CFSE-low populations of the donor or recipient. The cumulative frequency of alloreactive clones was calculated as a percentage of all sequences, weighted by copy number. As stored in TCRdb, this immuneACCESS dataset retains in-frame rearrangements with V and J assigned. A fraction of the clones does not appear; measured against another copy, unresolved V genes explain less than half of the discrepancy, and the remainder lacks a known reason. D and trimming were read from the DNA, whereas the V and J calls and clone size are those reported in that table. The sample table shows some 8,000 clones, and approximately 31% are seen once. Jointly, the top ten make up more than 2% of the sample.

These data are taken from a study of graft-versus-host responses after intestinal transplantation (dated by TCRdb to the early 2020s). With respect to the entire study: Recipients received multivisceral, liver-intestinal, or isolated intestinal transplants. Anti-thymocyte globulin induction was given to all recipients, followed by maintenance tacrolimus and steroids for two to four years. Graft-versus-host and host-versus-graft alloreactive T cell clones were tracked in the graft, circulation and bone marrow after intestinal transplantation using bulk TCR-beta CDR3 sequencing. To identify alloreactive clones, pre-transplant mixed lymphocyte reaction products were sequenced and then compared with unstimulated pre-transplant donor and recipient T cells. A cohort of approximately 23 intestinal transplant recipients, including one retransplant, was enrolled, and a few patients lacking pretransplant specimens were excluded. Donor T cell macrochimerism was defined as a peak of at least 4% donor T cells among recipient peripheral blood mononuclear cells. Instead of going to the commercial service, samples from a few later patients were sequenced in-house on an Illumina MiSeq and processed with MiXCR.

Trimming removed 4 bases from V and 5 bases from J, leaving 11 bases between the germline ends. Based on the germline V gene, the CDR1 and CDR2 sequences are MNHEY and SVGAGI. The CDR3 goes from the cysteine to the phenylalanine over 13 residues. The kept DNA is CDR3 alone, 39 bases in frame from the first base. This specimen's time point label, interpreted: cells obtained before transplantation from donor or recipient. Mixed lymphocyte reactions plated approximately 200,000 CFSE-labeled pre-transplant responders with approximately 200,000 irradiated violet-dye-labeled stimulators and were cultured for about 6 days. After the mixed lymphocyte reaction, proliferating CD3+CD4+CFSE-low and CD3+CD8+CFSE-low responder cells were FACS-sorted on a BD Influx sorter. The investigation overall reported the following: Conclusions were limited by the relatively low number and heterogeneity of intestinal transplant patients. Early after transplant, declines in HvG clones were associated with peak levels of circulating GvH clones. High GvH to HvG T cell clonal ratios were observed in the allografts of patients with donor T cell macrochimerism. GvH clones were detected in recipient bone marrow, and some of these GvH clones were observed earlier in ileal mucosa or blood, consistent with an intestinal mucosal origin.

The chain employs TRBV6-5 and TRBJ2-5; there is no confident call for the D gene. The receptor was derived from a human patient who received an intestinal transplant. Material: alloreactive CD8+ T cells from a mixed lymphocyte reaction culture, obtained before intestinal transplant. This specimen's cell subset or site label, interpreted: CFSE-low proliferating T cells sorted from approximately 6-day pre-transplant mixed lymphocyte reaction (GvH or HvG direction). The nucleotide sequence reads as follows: TGTGCCAGCAGTTTATCGCCCCGGGAGACCCAGTACTTC. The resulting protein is CASSLSPRETQYF.